The entry below gives a single TCR beta chain sequence along with its context. What it binds is not known. This sample is part of a study of cytotoxic CD8 clonotypes in ibrutinib-treated CLL. Study background: Outcomes included 24 partial and 2 complete responses; after median about 5.5 years, roughly 14 stayed remitted and approximately 12 progressed. Response samples came after a median 12 months of treatment, range 6 to 36. The study, taken as a whole, reports: Public clonotypes occurred uncommonly; on treatment, they contracted or remained stable.

Here immunoSEQ multiplex PCR was the method, and the copy in TCRdb shows in-frame clones only, minus some. The sample consists of approximately 17,000 clones, about 70% of them appearing once. The sequences come from PBMCs, collected before ibrutinib treatment. The clonotype comes from a human donor with chronic lymphocytic leukemia.

The CDR3 nucleotides read TGTGCCAGCAGCCAAGAGTATTCACCATATCAGCCCCAGCATTTT. It yields the protein CASSQEYSPYQPQHF. The chain carries TRBV4-2 and TRBJ1-5; D remains unclear. The germline gives CDR1 LGHNA, CDR2 YNFKEQ. This CDR3 contains 15 residues. The V gene lost 0 bases and the J gene lost 5 bases, with 11 bases spanning the gap.